This TCR beta chain was obtained from a study of blood T cells in healthy people across ages. This CDR3 has 12 residues. Trimming shortened V by 7 bases and J by 6 bases, and 12 bases separated the two germline ends. The germline V gene has CDR1 LGHDT and CDR2 YNNKEL (reference sequence). For the second PCR, which ran for about 6 to 11 cycles, a sample-barcoded 5' primer and a J-beta primer mix were used. The template-switch adaptor was a 5' adaptor with 12 random nucleotides. It tagged each cDNA molecule. In TCRdb, the 5' RACE reads were re-called with MiXCR into one record per CDR3 protein. The sample shows 500,000 to 700,000 distinct CDR3 sequences, less than 35% of them seen only once.

J is TRBJ1-1 and V is TRBV3-1, with no clear D. Sequenced: blood. The receptor's source is a woman older than 75 in good health. CDR3 protein: CASTSVGAEAFF. The DNA of the CDR3 is TGTGCCAGCACGTCCGTGGGCGCTGAAGCTTTCTTT.